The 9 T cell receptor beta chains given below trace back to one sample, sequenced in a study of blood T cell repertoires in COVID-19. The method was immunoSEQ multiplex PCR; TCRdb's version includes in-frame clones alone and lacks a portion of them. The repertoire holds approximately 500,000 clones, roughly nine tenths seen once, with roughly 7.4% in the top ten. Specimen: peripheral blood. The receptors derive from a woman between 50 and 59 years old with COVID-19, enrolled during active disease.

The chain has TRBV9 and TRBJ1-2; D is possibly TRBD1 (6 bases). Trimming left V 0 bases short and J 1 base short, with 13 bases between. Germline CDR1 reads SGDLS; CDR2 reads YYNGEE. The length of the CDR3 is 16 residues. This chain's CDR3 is CASSVGTAQINYGYTF. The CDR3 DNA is TGTGCCAGCAGCGTAGGGACAGCTCAAATTAACTATGGCTACACCTTC.

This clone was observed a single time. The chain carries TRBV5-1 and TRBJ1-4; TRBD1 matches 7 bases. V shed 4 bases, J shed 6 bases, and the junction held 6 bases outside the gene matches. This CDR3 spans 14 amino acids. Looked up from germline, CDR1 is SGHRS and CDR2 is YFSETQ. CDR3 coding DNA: TGCGCCAGCAGCCGCAGGGGGGTTTATGAAAAACTGTTTTTT. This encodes CASSRRGVYEKLFF.

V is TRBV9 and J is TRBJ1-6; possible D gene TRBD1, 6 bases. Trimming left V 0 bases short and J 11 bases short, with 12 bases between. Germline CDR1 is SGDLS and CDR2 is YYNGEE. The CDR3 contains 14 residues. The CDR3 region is CASSVEVRGTPLHF. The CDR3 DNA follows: TGTGCCAGCAGCGTAGAAGTTAGGGGGACACCCCTCCACTTT.

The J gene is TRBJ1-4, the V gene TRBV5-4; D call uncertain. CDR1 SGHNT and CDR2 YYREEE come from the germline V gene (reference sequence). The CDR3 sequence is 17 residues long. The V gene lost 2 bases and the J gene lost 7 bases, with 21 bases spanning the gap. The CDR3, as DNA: TGTGCCAGCAGCTTCGTCGGCGGGCCGGGGAAGAGTGAAAAACTGTTTTTT. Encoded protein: CASSFVGGPGKSEKLFF.

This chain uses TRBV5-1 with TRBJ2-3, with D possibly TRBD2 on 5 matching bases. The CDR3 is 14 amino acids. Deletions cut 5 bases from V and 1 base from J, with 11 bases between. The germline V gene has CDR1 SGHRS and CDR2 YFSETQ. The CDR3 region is CASSVGVGTDTQYF. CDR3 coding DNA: TGCGCCAGCAGTGTCGGGGTGGGCACAGATACGCAGTATTTT.

The CDR3 spells CASSRQGDTQYF. Written as DNA, the CDR3 is TGTGCCAGCAGCCGGCAGGGAGATACGCAGTATTTT. The genes are TRBV11-3 and TRBJ2-3; D is possibly TRBD1 (5 bases). The CDR3 has 12 amino acids. Germline V gene sequence: CDR1 SGHNT, CDR2 YENEEA. V was shortened by 5 bases and J by 5 bases, with 8 bases between the two germline ends.

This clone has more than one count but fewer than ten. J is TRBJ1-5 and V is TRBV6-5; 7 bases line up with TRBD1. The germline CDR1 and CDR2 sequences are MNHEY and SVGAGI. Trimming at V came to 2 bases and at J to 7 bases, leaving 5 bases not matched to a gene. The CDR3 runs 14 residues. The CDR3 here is CASSYALQGQPQHF. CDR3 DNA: TGTGCCAGCAGTTACGCCTTACAGGGGCAGCCCCAGCATTTT.

As DNA, the CDR3 is TGCGCCAGCAGGGCGCCAAGGACTAGCGGCGGTAGTGAGCAGTTCTTC. It translates to CASRAPRTSGGSEQFF. The chain is built from TRBV10-2 and TRBJ2-1; 10 bases agree with TRBD2. Germline-derived CDR1 and CDR2 are WSHSY and SAAADI. The ends lost 6 bases at V and 9 bases at J; junction bases unmatched: 14. The CDR3 spans 16 residues.

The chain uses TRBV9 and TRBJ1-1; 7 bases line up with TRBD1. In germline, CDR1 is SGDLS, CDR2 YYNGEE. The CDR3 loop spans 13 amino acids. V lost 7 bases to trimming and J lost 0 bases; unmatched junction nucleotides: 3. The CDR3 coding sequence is TGTGCCAGCCGACAGGGAATGAACACTGAAGCTTTCTTT. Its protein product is CASRQGMNTEAFF.